Below, one T cell receptor (beta chain) is given with its context. The data are from a study of patients and donors after allogeneic stem cell transplantation. TCRdb reprocessed the RT-PCR reads via MiXCR and lists one record per CDR3 protein. This sample has about a million distinct CDR3 sequences; roughly 18% occur once, and the top ten carry about 6%. The CDR3 loop spans 14 amino acids. V lost 4 bases and J lost 4, with 14 bases in between. Germline CDR1 reads SQVTM; CDR2 reads ANQGSEA. Sequenced: blood, either unsorted or a sorted T cell fraction (not recorded which). The receptor was isolated from a human donor who was either an allogeneic HSCT recipient or a stem cell or donor lymphocyte infusion donor (not recorded which). It is not recorded whose cells these are; they may come from a transplant donor. The chain is built from TRBV29-1 and TRBJ2-1; D call uncertain. CDR3 coding DNA: TGCAGCGTTGTTCCGCGCGTCAGTTACAATGAGCAGTTCTTC. It encodes CSVVPRVSYNEQFF.